The 14 T cell receptor beta chains presented below share a single source sample, sequenced in a study of blood T cell repertoires in COVID-19. Clones were read by immunoSEQ multiplex PCR, and TCRdb kept only the in-frame ones, dropping some. The repertoire has roughly 250,000 clones, roughly nine tenths of them found once; the top ten carry 2.4%. Sequencing was done on a sample of PBMCs or T cells enriched from blood (not recorded which). The receptors originated from a woman aged 18-29 years who had recovered from COVID-19.

This clone was seen a handful of times. The V and J genes are TRBV7-9 and TRBJ2-7; perhaps TRBD1 as D (5 bases). CDR1 and CDR2 (germline): SEHNR, FQNEAQ (reference sequence). Trimming left V 1 base short and J 5 bases short, with 9 bases between. CDR3 length equals 13 residues. The CDR3 nucleotides read TGTGCCAGCAGCTTAGTAGGGGTCAACGAGCAGTACTTC. Translated, it gives CASSLVGVNEQYF.

A note on this clone: The same CDR3 can be traced to other DNA sequences in this sample. In DNA, the CDR3 is TGTGCCAGCAGCAGGGACAGCCATCAGCCCCAGCATTTT. Protein sequence: CASSRDSHQPQHF. This sequence joins TRBV5-4 and TRBJ1-5; 7 bases line up with TRBD1. Trimming at V came to 4 bases and at J to 5 bases, leaving 3 bases not matched to a gene. CDR3 length: 13 residues. Germline V CDR1 and CDR2: SGHNT, YYREEE (reference sequence).

The count of this clone is one. This rearrangement joins TRBV12-3 or TRBV12-4 to TRBJ1-2, with TRBD1 identical over 7 bases. The CDR3 totals 12 residues. V shed 6 bases and J 8 bases; nucleotides not matched to a gene: 6. The CDR3 reads CASRQQGGGYTF. Here the CDR3 DNA reads TGTGCCAGCAGGCAGCAGGGGGGAGGCTACACCTTC.

A word on this clone: Other DNA sequences of this sample code for an identical CDR3. The rearrangement uses TRBV5-1 and TRBJ2-5; 15 bases are shared with TRBD2. Germline V CDR1 and CDR2: SGHRS, YFSETQ. This CDR3 is 16 amino acids long. V gave up 4 bases and J gave up 2 bases; unmatched junction bases: 3. CDR3 nucleotides: TGCGCCAGCAGCCTCGGACTAGCGGGGGGGCAAGAGACCCAGTACTTC. This translates into CASSLGLAGGQETQYF.

V and J are TRBV3-1 (or the pseudogene TRBV3-2) and TRBJ1-1; the match to TRBD1 covers 7 bases. This CDR3 has 14 amino acids. V was pared by 4 bases and J by 2 bases, with 4 bases of the junction left unmatched. The V gene's germline CDR1 is LGHDT and CDR2 YNNKEL (reference sequence). CDR3 nucleotide sequence: TGTGCCAGCAGCCGGACAGGCCGTAACACTGAAGCTTTCTTT. It translates to CASSRTGRNTEAFF.

The chain links TRBV19 to TRBJ2-3; possibly TRBD2 for D (6 bases). This CDR3 is 15 amino acids long. Trimming left V 6 bases short and J 0 bases short, with 13 bases between. Germline V CDR1 and CDR2: LNHDA, SQIVND (reference sequence). The CDR3 bases are TGTGCCAGTAGCCCAGCGGGCTTTAGCACAGATACGCAGTATTTT. Translation: CASSPAGFSTDTQYF. The full variable domain, its missing parts supplied by reference TRBV19 and TRBJ2-3, is DGGITQSPKYLFRKEGQNVTLSCEQNLNHDAMYWYRQDPGQGLRLIYYSQIVNDFQKGDIAEGYSVSREKKESFPLTVTSAQKNPTAFYLCASSPAGFSTDTQYFGPGTRLTVL.

This clone appeared once. V and J are TRBV10-2 and TRBJ2-3; D gene ambiguous. This CDR3 is built from 16 residues. V shed 0 bases and J shed 0 bases, with 10 bases lying between them. Germline CDR1 is WSHSY and CDR2 is SAAADI. As DNA, the CDR3 is TGCGCCAGCAGTGAGTCGCGGCCCTTTAGCACAGATACGCAGTATTTT. This translates into CASSESRPFSTDTQYF.

The chain carries TRBV5-1 and TRBJ2-3; D is ambiguous. V was clipped by 1 base and J by 4 bases, with 10 bases between them. Germline V gene data show CDR1 as SGHRS and CDR2 as YFSETQ. This CDR3 has 14 amino acids. The DNA for the CDR3 is TGCGCCAGCAGCTTGCTGGGTCGGGCAGATACGCAGTATTTT. This encodes CASSLLGRADTQYF.

V is TRBV30 and J is TRBJ1-6, with 9 bases aligning to TRBD1. V gave up 2 bases and J gave up 12 bases; unmatched junction bases: 14. CDR1 is GTSNPN, CDR2 SVGIG, per germline (reference sequence). The CDR3 spans 16 residues. The CDR3 protein is CAWSTAGTGPWGPLHF. The CDR3 coding sequence is TGTGCCTGGAGTACCGCCGGGACAGGGCCGTGGGGACCCCTCCACTTT. The whole variable domain, filled in from reference TRBV30 and TRBJ1-6, reads SQTIHQWPATLVQPVGSPLSLECTVEGTSNPNLYWYRQAAGRGLQLLFYSVGIGQISSEVPQNLSASRPQDRQFILSSKKLLLSDSGFYLCAWSTAGTGPWGPLHFGNGTRLTVT.

As for this clone: This sample also contains other DNA sequences that code for the same CDR3. The rearrangement links TRBV9 to TRBJ2-5, with a weak D call TRBD1 (7 bases). Germline-derived CDR1 and CDR2 are SGDLS and YYNGEE. V lost 2 bases and J 3 bases, leaving 8 bases between the germline ends. The CDR3 runs 13 residues. CDR3 sequence: CASSVRGEETQYF. DNA of the CDR3: TGTGCCAGCAGCGTCAGGGGGGAAGAGACCCAGTACTTC.

This clone has a single count. The chain is built from TRBV19 and TRBJ1-6, with 9 nucleotides matching TRBD1. The germline V gene encodes CDR1 LNHDA and CDR2 SQIVND (reference sequence). V lost 7 bases to trimming and J lost 9 bases; unmatched junction nucleotides: 13. The CDR3 length is 16 residues. The chain's CDR3 is CASTPGQGVGASPLHF. CDR3 sequence (DNA): TGTGCCAGTACTCCGGGACAGGGAGTCGGAGCTTCACCCCTCCACTTT.

This clone was picked up one time. This chain connects TRBV11-2 to TRBJ2-3; a weak D match, TRBD2 (7 bases). CDR1 is SGHAT, CDR2 FQNNGV, per germline. Trimming stripped 2 bases from V and 9 bases from J, with 21 bases between. The CDR3 has 16 residues. For the CDR3, the DNA is TGTGCCAGCAGCTTAATGCGGGGGCTCCACGAGGGGACGCAGTATTTT. It yields the protein CASSLMRGLHEGTQYF.

This clone was seen only once. The rearrangement links TRBV18 to TRBJ2-1, with TRBD2 matching over 7 bases. The length of the CDR3 is 15 residues. The V gene end was trimmed by 0 bases and the J gene end by 9 bases; junction bases not matched to a gene: 8. Germline assignment: CDR1 KGHSH and CDR2 LQKENI. CDR3 coding DNA: TGTGCCAGCTCACCACCGAGCAAGCGGGGAACTGAGCAGTTCTTC. Amino acid sequence: CASSPPSKRGTEQFF.

The V call is TRBV9, the J call TRBJ2-3, with TRBD2 matching over 9 bases. Germline assignment: CDR1 SGDLS and CDR2 YYNGEE. Trimming took 0 bases from V and 6 from J; bases not matched to a gene: 14. The CDR3 is made up of 18 amino acids. CDR3 DNA sequence: TGTGCCAGCAGCGTAGAGGGTAGCGGGGGTCCTCAGAAGGATACGCAGTATTTT. It yields the protein CASSVEGSGGPQKDTQYF.